Below are 10 T cell receptor beta chains sequenced from a single sample in a study of blood T cell repertoires in COVID-19. Libraries were prepared by immunoSEQ multiplex PCR; TCRdb keeps only in-frame clonotypes and omits some of them. Of more than 70,000 clones listed, 75% to 85% are singletons. The sample was peripheral blood. The receptors originated from a woman in her 70s with acute or convalescent COVID-19.

This chain uses TRBV5-1 with TRBJ1-1, with 7 bases lining up with TRBD1. V lost 0 bases to trimming and J lost 5 bases; unmatched junction nucleotides: 7. The CDR3 spans 15 residues. Germline V gene lookup returns CDR1 SGHRS and CDR2 YFSETQ. As DNA, the CDR3 is TGCGCCAGCAGCTTGGTCCCCAGGGGGTTAACTGAAGCTTTCTTT. Its translation: CASSLVPRGLTEAFF.

This sequence joins TRBV15 and TRBJ2-3; 10 positions agree with TRBD1. J lost 7 bases, V lost 4 bases, and 14 bases had no gene match. The CDR3 loop spans 17 amino acids. From germline, CDR1 is LNHNV and CDR2 YYDKDF (reference sequence). The CDR3 DNA is TGTGCCACCAGCATACTTACCGGGACAGGGGATTTAAATACGCAGTATTTT. Translation gives CATSILTGTGDLNTQYF.

V is TRBV19 and J is TRBJ1-6, with TRBD1 identical over 8 bases. The V gene's germline CDR1 is LNHDA and CDR2 SQIVND (reference sequence). J lost 7 bases, V lost 8 bases, and 10 bases had no gene match. The CDR3 covers 15 residues. The DNA of the CDR3 is TGTGCCAGTTGCCAGGGGGCAACGGTGAATTCACCCCTCCACTTT. Translation gives CASCQGATVNSPLHF.

The chain combines TRBV11-2 with TRBJ2-7; tentative D call: TRBD2 (5 bases). Germline V gives CDR1 SGHAT, CDR2 FQNNGV. The CDR3 is 13 residues long. Deletions cut 5 bases from V and 10 bases from J, with 18 bases between. The CDR3 DNA follows: TGTGCCAGCAGCCTTCGCCCTGCACTAGGACAGTACTTC. This translates into CASSLRPALGQYF.

The J gene is TRBJ2-3, the V gene TRBV27, with no clear D. V lost 8 bases, J lost 0 bases, and 12 bases lay in between. This CDR3 has 14 amino acids. In germline, CDR1 is MNHEY, CDR2 SMNVEV (reference sequence). CDR3 coding DNA: TGTGCCAGCTCCTATAAACCAAGCACAGATACGCAGTATTTT. It encodes CASSYKPSTDTQYF.

The genes are TRBV3-1 (or the pseudogene TRBV3-2) and TRBJ1-2; D call uncertain. Germline-derived CDR1 and CDR2 are LGHDT and YNNKEL (reference sequence). Deletions cut 0 bases from V and 1 base from J, with 6 bases between. The CDR3 runs 14 residues. CDR3 DNA: TGTGCCAGCAGCCAAGAGGCAAATAACTATGGCTACACCTTC. Its translation is CASSQEANNYGYTF.

This sequence joins TRBV7-2 and TRBJ2-1, with 15 nucleotides matching TRBD2. V shed 2 bases and J 0 bases; nucleotides not matched to a gene: 5. Germline V gene data show CDR1 as SGHTA and CDR2 as FQGNSA. The length of the CDR3 is 19 residues. This chain's CDR3 is CASSLTGTSGGSSYNEQFF. The CDR3 DNA reads TGTGCCAGCAGCTTAACCGGGACTAGCGGGGGGAGCTCCTACAATGAGCAGTTCTTC.

V is TRBV30 and J is TRBJ2-1; 7 bases agree with TRBD2. The CDR3 extends over 15 amino acids. V lost 0 bases, J lost 9 bases, and 11 bases stayed unmatched. From germline, CDR1 is GTSNPN and CDR2 SVGIG (reference sequence). The CDR3 DNA reads TGTGCCTGGAGTGTCGGAGCGGGATATCGTAGTGAGCAGTTCTTC. Residues: CAWSVGAGYRSEQFF.

The chain links TRBV19 to TRBJ1-1; D perhaps matches TRBD1 (6 bases). The CDR3 has 13 residues. V dropped 4 bases and J dropped 11 bases, with 17 bases sitting between them. The V gene's germline CDR1 is LNHDA and CDR2 SQIVND (reference sequence). CDR3: CASSNRAGFGAFF. The CDR3 bases are TGTGCCAGTAGTAACAGGGCCGGATTTGGGGCTTTCTTT.

This chain uses TRBV30 with TRBJ1-3, with D maybe TRBD1 (6 bases). Germline V gene lookup returns CDR1 GTSNPN and CDR2 SVGIG (reference sequence). The V end lost 4 bases, the J end lost 1 base, and 8 bases lay between the germline ends. The CDR3 covers 13 residues. The CDR3 bases are TGTGCCTGGACCCAGGGGTCTGGAAACACCATATATTTT. Protein: CAWTQGSGNTIYF.